What follows are 28 T cell receptor beta chains derived from one specimen sequenced in a study of cytomegalovirus exposure and HLA in healthy donors. PCR was performed using 60 Vbeta and 13 Jbeta primers. Using immunoSEQ multiplex PCR, the repertoire was profiled, and TCRdb retains in-frame clones only, with some absent. In the table there are tens of thousands of clones, under 70% of which are singletons. Sequenced sample: PBMCs. The receptors originated from a woman aged 45-60 years in good health and CMV-seronegative.

The V and J genes are TRBV7-9 and TRBJ2-3, with a possible D match to TRBD1 (5 bases). The CDR3 covers 16 residues. V was clipped by 5 bases and J by 2 bases, with 17 bases between them. CDR1 is SEHNR and CDR2 is FQNEAQ in the germline V gene (reference sequence). The CDR3 nucleotides read TGTGCCAGCAGCCTAAGACAGAAGTCCAACACAGATACGCAGTATTTT. It translates to CASSLRQKSNTDTQYF.

This clone has only a few counts. The rearrangement links TRBV5-6 to TRBJ1-5; 7 bases are a match to TRBD1. Germline V gene sequence: CDR1 SGHDT, CDR2 YYEEEE. V shed 3 bases and J 7 bases; nucleotides not matched to a gene: 7. The CDR3 spans 14 residues. CDR3 nucleotides: TGTGCCAGCAGCTCGGACAGGAAAAGGCAGCCCCAGCATTTT. This gives the protein CASSSDRKRQPQHF.

The chain uses TRBV19 and TRBJ1-1, with TRBD1 as a possible D gene (5 bases). The germline V and J ends were trimmed by 0 bases and 11 bases, with 10 bases remaining between them. The CDR3 covers 12 residues. CDR1 and CDR2 from the germline V gene are LNHDA and SQIVND (reference sequence). The CDR3 spells CASSIENRRAFF. DNA for the CDR3: TGTGCCAGTAGTATAGAGAACAGGCGGGCTTTCTTT.

This clone was detected only a few times. The rearrangement uses TRBV5-6 and TRBJ2-1; 7 nucleotides match TRBD2. The V segment lost 0 bases and the J segment 0 bases; nucleotides outside the gene matches: 6. Germline V gene data show CDR1 as SGHDT and CDR2 as YYEEEE. The CDR3 totals 17 residues. CDR3 amino acids: CASSLEGWTSSYNEQFF. For the CDR3, the DNA is TGTGCCAGCAGCTTGGAGGGGTGGACTAGCTCCTACAATGAGCAGTTCTTC.

Only a few counts were recorded for this clone. The chain has TRBV2 and TRBJ2-2; possibly TRBD1 for D (5 bases). CDR3 length: 16 amino acids. Germline V gene data show CDR1 as SNHLY and CDR2 as FYNNEI. Between the trimmed V and J ends, which lost 0 bases and 3 bases, there was a span of 11 bases. The CDR3 region is CASSEAPTEYTGELFF. The CDR3 DNA reads as TGTGCCAGCAGTGAAGCACCGACAGAGTACACCGGGGAGCTGTTTTTT.

This clone was detected once. One junction end does not reproduce the germline sequence, and a read error may be involved. The chain employs TRBV7-7 and TRBJ2-1, with 14 bases that match TRBD2. Germline CDR1 SSHAT, CDR2 FNYEAQ (reference sequence). The CDR3 is made up of 15 amino acids. This CDR3 reads CASSLGGLAGDEQFF. The CDR3 DNA is TGTGCTAGCAGCTTAGGGGGACTAGCGGGAGATGAGCAGTTCTTC.

V and J are TRBV29-1 and TRBJ1-1, with a weak D call TRBD1 (5 bases). The CDR3 totals 13 residues. Germline V gives CDR1 SQVTM, CDR2 ANQGSEA. V lost 7 bases, J lost 8 bases, and 20 bases lay in between. CDR3 DNA sequence: TGCAGCGGGCACCGGGACTACGAACAAGAAGCTTTCTTT. Protein product: CSGHRDYEQEAFF.

The table lists this clone with a few counts. The chain carries TRBV2 and TRBJ1-6; maybe TRBD1 (5 bases). The CDR3 runs to 13 residues. The germline CDR1 and CDR2 sequences are SNHLY and FYNNEI. The V gene lost 8 bases and the J gene lost 10 bases, with 15 bases spanning the gap. CDR3 protein: CASGIDRASPLHF. The CDR3, as DNA: TGTGCCAGCGGGATTGACAGAGCCTCACCCCTCCACTTT. Full variable domain (rest looked up from reference TRBV2 and TRBJ1-6): EPEVTQTPSHQVTQMGQEVILRCVPISNHLYFYWYRQILGQKVEFLVSFYNNEISEKSEIFDDQFSVERPDGSNFTLKIRSTKLEDSAMYFCASGIDRASPLHFGNGTRLTVT.

This chain joins TRBV5-4 and TRBJ2-7; possibly TRBD1 for D (6 bases). The CDR3 is 15 residues long. The V gene's germline CDR1 is SGHNT and CDR2 YYREEE (reference sequence). Trimming shortened V by 0 bases and J by 0 bases, and 10 bases separated the two germline ends. Written as DNA, the CDR3 is TGTGCCAGCAGCTTGGTTGGACAGCCCTCCTACGAGCAGTACTTC. This codes for CASSLVGQPSYEQYF.

Remarks on this clone: The sample has other DNA sequences that encode this CDR3 too. V gene TRBV6-5 combines with J gene TRBJ1-1, with D unclear. From germline, CDR1 is MNHEY and CDR2 SVGAGI. The length of the CDR3 is 13 residues. V lost 0 bases and J 1 base, leaving 3 bases between the germline ends. The DNA for the CDR3 is TGTGCCAGCAGTTACTCGAGGAACACTGAAGCTTTCTTT. It is translated as CASSYSRNTEAFF.

The chain couples TRBV4-1 to TRBJ2-1; TRBD2 agrees at 10 bases. Germline V gene data show CDR1 as MGHRA and CDR2 as YSYEKL. V gave up 2 bases and J gave up 4 bases; unmatched junction bases: 2. The CDR3 is 15 amino acids. The CDR3 bases are TGCGCCAGCAGCCAACTAGCGGGAGCGTACAATGAGCAGTTCTTC. Translated: CASSQLAGAYNEQFF.

The rearrangement joins TRBV6-5 to TRBJ2-5, with D perhaps TRBD2 (6 bases). Per germline, CDR1 MNHEY and CDR2 SVGAGI. Trimming shortened V by 9 bases and J by 4 bases, and 15 bases separated the two germline ends. The CDR3 runs 13 residues. The CDR3 spells CASRDLVTETQYF. As DNA, the CDR3 is TGTGCCAGTCGGGACTTAGTTACAGAGACCCAGTACTTC.

The gene calls are TRBV29-1 and TRBJ2-3; D uncertain. CDR1 SQVTM and CDR2 ANQGSEA come from the germline V gene. This CDR3 is 12 amino acids long. Trimming removed 3 bases from V and 7 bases from J, with 11 bases in between. CDR3 nucleotides: TGCAGCGTTGAGCCCAGAGCGAATACGCAGTATTTT. This translates into CSVEPRANTQYF.

The V and J genes are TRBV10-3 and TRBJ2-7; 7 bases map to TRBD2. The CDR3 runs 13 residues. Trimming took 10 bases from V and 5 from J; bases not matched to a gene: 11. Looked up from germline, CDR1 is ENHRY and CDR2 is SYGVKD. CDR3 sequence (DNA): TGTGCCACCCTCCGGCGGGAGTCCCACGAGCAGTACTTC. Encoded protein: CATLRRESHEQYF.

The chain carries TRBV4-2 and TRBJ2-1; TRBD2 aligns across 8 bases. This CDR3 region has 17 residues. Germline CDR1 reads LGHNA; CDR2 reads YNFKEQ. V lost 4 bases to trimming and J lost 9 bases; unmatched junction nucleotides: 17. CDR3 amino acids: CASSPRASSGGEGEQFF. As DNA, the CDR3 is TGTGCCAGCAGCCCCAGAGCGTCCTCCGGGGGGGAGGGTGAGCAGTTCTTC.

The chain joins TRBV2 to TRBJ1-1; D unclear. The V gene's germline CDR1 is SNHLY and CDR2 FYNNEI. The V and J ends lost 10 bases and 3 bases respectively, with 12 bases between them. The CDR3 spans 12 residues. In nucleotides, the CDR3 is TGTGCCACCCTTGGAGAGCACACTGAAGCTTTCTTT. Translation: CATLGEHTEAFF.

This chain uses TRBV18 with TRBJ1-1, with no clear D. CDR1 and CDR2 from the germline V gene are KGHSH and LQKENI. This CDR3 has 12 amino acids. Trimming removed 6 bases at V and 6 bases at J, with 11 bases between. In DNA form, the CDR3 reads TGTGCCAGCTCCCCTCGGGAGTCTGAAGCTTTCTTT. Translating it yields CASSPRESEAFF.

This sequence joins TRBV5-4 and TRBJ2-7; 10 bases are shared with TRBD1. CDR1 SGHNT and CDR2 YYREEE come from the germline V gene (reference sequence). The V segment lost 5 bases and the J segment 2 bases; nucleotides outside the gene matches: 4. This CDR3 has 14 amino acids. The CDR3 DNA reads as TGTGCCAGCAGAACCGGGACAGGGGCCTACGAGCAGTACTTC. It translates to CASRTGTGAYEQYF.

The rearrangement uses TRBV5-4 and TRBJ2-5; TRBD1 aligns across 7 bases. V shed 2 bases, J shed 5 bases, and the junction held 3 bases outside the gene matches. This CDR3 region has 13 residues. The germline CDR1 and CDR2 sequences are SGHNT and YYREEE (reference sequence). The CDR3 DNA reads as TGTGCCAGCAGCTTCACAGGGGAGGAGACCCAGTACTTC. The encoded protein is CASSFTGEETQYF.

The chain joins TRBV29-1 to TRBJ2-5; perhaps TRBD2 as D (5 bases). The CDR3 has 13 amino acids. V was pared by 5 bases and J by 5 bases, with 15 bases between. CDR1 is SQVTM and CDR2 is ANQGSEA in the germline V gene. The CDR3 nucleotides are TGCAGCGTTACGGACTCCCTAGGGGAGACCCAGTACTTC. Its protein is CSVTDSLGETQYF.

Only a few counts were recorded for this clone. The gene calls are TRBV10-3 and TRBJ2-7, with 9 bases lining up with TRBD1. The CDR3 has 18 residues. V shed 0 bases and J 5 bases; nucleotides not matched to a gene: 14. CDR1 is ENHRY and CDR2 is SYGVKD in the germline V gene. CDR3 nucleotides: TGTGCCATCAGTGAGTCGGTCTTGGGACAGGGAAGGCGTAACGAGCAGTACTTC. It codes for CAISESVLGQGRRNEQYF.

This clone was picked up a small number of times. The genes are TRBV7-9 and TRBJ2-7; D is possibly TRBD2 (5 bases). This CDR3 is 14 amino acids long. The V and J ends lost 1 base and 4 bases respectively, with 11 bases between them. Germline V gives CDR1 SEHNR, CDR2 FQNEAQ (reference sequence). The CDR3 bases are TGTGCCAGCAGCTTAGGGGTAGCGCCTTACGAGCAGTACTTC. As protein: CASSLGVAPYEQYF.

The J gene is TRBJ1-2, the V gene TRBV6-1, with D maybe TRBD1 (6 bases). Germline CDR1 and CDR2: MNHNS and SASEGT. This CDR3 spans 15 amino acids. Trimming pared 2 bases from V and 3 bases from J, leaving 13 bases between. CDR3 region: CASSERAGEYYGYTF. The CDR3, as DNA: TGTGCCAGCAGTGAAAGGGCAGGGGAGTACTATGGCTACACCTTC.

The chain recombines TRBV29-1 with TRBJ1-1; 11 bases are shared with TRBD1. The V and J ends lost 7 bases and 5 bases, in that order; junction bases with no gene match: 6. This CDR3 contains 13 residues. The germline gives CDR1 SQVTM, CDR2 ANQGSEA. DNA of the CDR3: TGCAGCGCCGGACAGGGGGCGGCAACTGAAGCTTTCTTT. Residues: CSAGQGAATEAFF.

This sequence joins TRBV28 and TRBJ2-7; possibly TRBD2 for D (6 bases). The CDR3 runs 14 residues. CDR1 and CDR2 from the germline V gene are MDHEN and SYDVKM. V shed 7 bases and J shed 3 bases, with 16 bases lying between them. The CDR3 bases are TGTGCCAGCACCGGGAGTCCCCTGGGCTACGAGCAGTACTTC. This encodes CASTGSPLGYEQYF.

The chain combines TRBV7-8 with TRBJ1-2; D gene unclear. Germline-derived CDR1 and CDR2 are SGHVS and FQNEAQ. Trimming cost V 1 base and J 4 bases, with 16 bases left between them. CDR3 length: 16 residues. The chain's CDR3 is CASSLDSGVVGYGYTF. CDR3 nucleotide sequence: TGTGCCAGCAGCTTAGATAGCGGGGTGGTAGGCTATGGCTACACCTTC. The whole variable domain, remainder taken from reference TRBV7-8 and TRBJ1-2, is GAGVSQSPRYKVAKRGQDVALRCDPISGHVSLFWYQQALGQGPEFLTYFQNEAQLDKSGLPSDRFFAERPEGSVSTLKIQRTQQEDSAVYLCASSLDSGVVGYGYTFGSGTRLTVV.

V gene TRBV19 combines with J gene TRBJ2-1; D is undetermined. The CDR3 spans 11 residues. Germline V CDR1 and CDR2: LNHDA, SQIVND (reference sequence). Between the trimmed V and J ends, which lost 4 bases and 8 bases, there was a span of 6 bases. For the CDR3, the DNA is TGTGCCAGTAGTAAACAGCATGAGCAGTTCTTC. Its protein is CASSKQHEQFF. The whole variable domain, remainder taken from reference TRBV19 and TRBJ2-1, is DGGITQSPKYLFRKEGQNVTLSCEQNLNHDAMYWYRQDPGQGLRLIYYSQIVNDFQKGDIAEGYSVSREKKESFPLTVTSAQKNPTAFYLCASSKQHEQFFGPGTRLTVL.

This chain connects TRBV6-5 to TRBJ2-2; 10 positions agree with TRBD2. Germline V lookup: CDR1 MNHEY, CDR2 SVGAGI. The trim removed 6 bases at V and 3 bases at J, leaving 4 bases unmatched. The CDR3 covers 15 residues. CDR3 loop: CASSRTSGYTGELFF. The CDR3 DNA sequence: TGTGCCAGCAGCCGGACTAGCGGTTACACCGGGGAGCTGTTTTTT.